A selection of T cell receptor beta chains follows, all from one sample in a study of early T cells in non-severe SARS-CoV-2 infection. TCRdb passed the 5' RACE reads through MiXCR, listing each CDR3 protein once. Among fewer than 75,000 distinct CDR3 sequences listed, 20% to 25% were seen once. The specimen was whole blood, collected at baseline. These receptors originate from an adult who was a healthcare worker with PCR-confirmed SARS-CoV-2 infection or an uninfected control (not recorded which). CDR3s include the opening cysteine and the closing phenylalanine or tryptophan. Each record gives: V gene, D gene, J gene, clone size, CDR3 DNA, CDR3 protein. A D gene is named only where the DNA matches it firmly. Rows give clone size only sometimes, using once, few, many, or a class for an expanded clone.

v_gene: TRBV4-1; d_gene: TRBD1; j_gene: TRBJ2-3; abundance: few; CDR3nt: TGCGCCAGCAGCCAAGATCCCGAGACAGGGGTATACACAGATACGCAGTATTTT; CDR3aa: CASSQDPETGVYTDTQYF
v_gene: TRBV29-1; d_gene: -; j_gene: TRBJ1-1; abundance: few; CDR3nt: TGCAGCGTTGGAATGGAGACCAAGGGAGCTTTCTTT; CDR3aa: CSVGMETKGAFF
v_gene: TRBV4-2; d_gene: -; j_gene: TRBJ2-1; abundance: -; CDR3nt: TGTGCCAGCAGCCGTGAGGGCGGGGGCCATAATGAGCAGTTCTTC; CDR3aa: CASSREGGGHNEQFF
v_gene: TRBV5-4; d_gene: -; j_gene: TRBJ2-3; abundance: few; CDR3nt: TGTGCCAGCAGCTTTAGCGTAGATACGCAGTATTTT; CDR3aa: CASSFSVDTQYF
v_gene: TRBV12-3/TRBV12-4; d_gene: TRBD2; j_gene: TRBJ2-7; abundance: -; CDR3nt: TGTGCCAGCAGTTTCGGGGGGGCCGGCGAGCAGTACTTC; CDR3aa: CASSFGGAGEQYF
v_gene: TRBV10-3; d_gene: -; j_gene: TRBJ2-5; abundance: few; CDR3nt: TGTGCCATCAGTGACGGGGGAATAGAAGAGACCCAGTACTTC; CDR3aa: CAISDGGIEETQYF
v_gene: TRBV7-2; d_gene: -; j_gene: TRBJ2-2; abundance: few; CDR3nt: TGTGCCAGCAGCCTCCAGGGGTACACCGGGGAGCTGTTTTTT; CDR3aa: CASSLQGYTGELFF
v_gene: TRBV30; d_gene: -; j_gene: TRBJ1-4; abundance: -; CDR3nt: TGTGCCTGGAGTGTACACGTGGTCAGCGGAAAACTGTTTTTT; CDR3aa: CAWSVHVVSGKLFF
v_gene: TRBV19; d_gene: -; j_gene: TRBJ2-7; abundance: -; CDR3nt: TGTGCCAGTAGGAGGGGACGGGGCGAGCAGTACTTC; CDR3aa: CASRRGRGEQYF
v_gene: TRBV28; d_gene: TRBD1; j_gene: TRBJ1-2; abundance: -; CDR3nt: TGTGCCAGCACTAAAGGGGACAGCTATGGCTACACCTTC; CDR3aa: CASTKGDSYGYTF
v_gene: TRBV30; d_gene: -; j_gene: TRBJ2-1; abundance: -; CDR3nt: TGTGCCTGGGCAGAGGGGAATGAGCAGTTCTTC; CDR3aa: CAWAEGNEQFF